The 14 T cell receptor beta chains below were found in one sample sequenced in a study of identical twins. From the 5' RACE reads, TCRdb called clonotypes with MiXCR, one entry per CDR3 protein. The table has about 240,000 distinct CDR3 sequences, roughly 7.5% seen once; the top ten hold less than 6.5%. These data were likewise used in another study, on yellow fever vaccine responses in identical twins.

Sequencing was carried out using CD8+ T cells sorted from blood. These receptors came from a woman aged 18-29 years in good health.

This sequence joins TRBV7-2 and TRBJ2-7; TRBD2 might be the D (5 bases). The germline V gene encodes CDR1 SGHTA and CDR2 FQGNSA. The CDR3 has 14 residues. Written as DNA, the CDR3 is TGTGCACGAGACGCGGGCCTAGACTCCTACGAGCAGTACTTC. It codes for CARDAGLDSYEQYF. Full variable domain (missing parts from reference TRBV7-2 and TRBJ2-7): GAGVSQSPSNKVTEKGKDVELRCDPISGHTALYWYRQSLGQGLEFLIYFQGNSAPDKSGLPSDRFSAERTGGSVSTLTIQRTQQEDSAVYLCARDAGLDSYEQYFGPGTRLTVT.

The CDR3 DNA follows: TGTGCCAGCAGCTTGGGACAGGTGGTCTACGAGCAGTACTTC. Translation gives CASSLGQVVYEQYF. This sequence joins TRBV5-4 and TRBJ2-7; D is perhaps TRBD1 (6 bases). Germline V CDR1 and CDR2: SGHNT, YYREEE (reference sequence). This CDR3 region has 14 residues. The ends were cut back, 0 bases at V and 3 bases at J, with 10 bases in the middle.

The chain carries TRBV2 and TRBJ2-2; 8 bases line up with TRBD2. Germline CDR1 is SNHLY and CDR2 is FYNNEI. There are 15 residues in the CDR3. With V trimmed by 6 bases and J by 4 bases, 7 bases remained unmatched. CDR3 loop: CASRTLAGGTGELFF. CDR3 coding DNA: TGTGCCAGCAGGACCCTCGCGGGAGGCACCGGGGAGCTGTTTTTT.

This clonotype was counted only a few times. This chain joins TRBV16 and TRBJ2-1, with 10 nucleotides matching TRBD2. The CDR3 loop spans 17 amino acids. Germline values: CDR1 KGHSY, CDR2 FQNENV. V shed 0 bases, J shed 7 bases, and the junction held 9 bases outside the gene matches. The chain's CDR3 is CASSQSDGTSEGNEQFF. Here the CDR3 DNA reads TGTGCCAGCAGCCAATCAGACGGGACTAGCGAAGGGAATGAGCAGTTCTTC.

This clonotype was seen many times. The DNA for the CDR3 is TGTGCCAGCACCCATTTCGGGGAGACCCAGTACTTC. Protein: CASTHFGETQYF. The chain joins TRBV12-3 or TRBV12-4 to TRBJ2-5, with D unclear. The CDR3 runs 12 residues. The ends were cut back, 7 bases at V and 5 bases at J, with 11 bases in the middle.

This rearrangement joins TRBV27 to TRBJ1-2; weak D call: TRBD1 (6 bases). Trimming shortened V by 5 bases and J by 8 bases, and 21 bases separated the two germline ends. Germline V gives CDR1 MNHEY, CDR2 SMNVEV (reference sequence). The CDR3 sequence is 15 residues long. This CDR3 reads CASSGPSGGAQGYTF. DNA of the CDR3: TGTGCCAGCAGTGGCCCCTCTGGGGGGGCGCAGGGCTACACCTTC.

This clonotype was counted a few times. The V gene is TRBV11-2, the J gene TRBJ2-1; D possibly corresponds to TRBD2 (5 bases). The CDR3 has 14 amino acids. Trimming stripped 4 bases from V and 4 bases from J, with 11 bases between. Per germline, CDR1 SGHAT and CDR2 FQNNGV. The CDR3 reads CASSSAASYNEQFF. CDR3 in DNA: TGTGCCAGCAGCTCAGCGGCTTCTTACAATGAGCAGTTCTTC. Full variable domain (outside the CDR3, taken from reference TRBV11-2 and TRBJ2-1): EAGVAQSPRYKIIEKRQSVAFWCNPISGHATLYWYQQILGQGPKLLIQFQNNGVVDDSQLPKDRFSAERLKGVDSTLKIQPAKLEDSAVYLCASSSAASYNEQFFGPGTRLTVL.

This clonotype was counted a few times. The V and J genes are TRBV10-2 and TRBJ2-7, with 11 nucleotides matching TRBD2. Germline V lookup: CDR1 WSHSY, CDR2 SAAADI. The CDR3 runs 16 residues. J was trimmed by 3 bases and V by 2 bases; bases with no gene match: 6. As DNA, the CDR3 is TGCGCCAGCAGTGAGCCGACTAGCGGGAACAACTACGAGCAGTACTTC. Its protein product is CASSEPTSGNNYEQYF.

This clonotype turned up a few times. The V call is TRBV12-3 or TRBV12-4, the J call TRBJ2-5; 9 bases agree with TRBD2. The V and J ends lost 3 bases and 5 bases, in that order; junction bases with no gene match: 7. This CDR3 is built from 15 residues. DNA of the CDR3: TGTGCCAGCAGTTTTATTGCGGGAGGGCCGGAGACCCAGTACTTC. Protein: CASSFIAGGPETQYF.

This clonotype was observed a handful of times. The rearrangement joins TRBV7-9 to TRBJ2-7, with a weak D call TRBD2 (6 bases). The CDR3 is made up of 12 amino acids. Germline CDR1 SEHNR, CDR2 FQNEAQ (reference sequence). V lost 5 bases and J 3 bases, leaving 8 bases between the germline ends. As DNA, the CDR3 is TGTGCCAGCAGCGGGGGGAACTACGAGCAGTACTTC. Translating it yields CASSGGNYEQYF. Full variable domain (outside the CDR3, taken from reference TRBV7-9 and TRBJ2-7): DTGVSQNPRHKITKRGQNVTFRCDPISEHNRLYWYRQTLGQGPEFLTYFQNEAQLEKSRLLSDRFSAERPKGSFSTLEIQRTEQGDSAMYLCASSGGNYEQYFGPGTRLTVT.

This sequence joins TRBV6-5 and TRBJ2-5, with D possibly TRBD1 on 6 matching bases. The CDR3 spans 17 residues. From germline, CDR1 is MNHEY and CDR2 SVGAGI. V was trimmed by 2 bases and J by 2 bases, leaving 18 bases between them. The CDR3 DNA reads TGTGCCAGCAGTTACATTTTGGTGGGGGCTAGACAAGAGACCCAGTACTTC. It translates to CASSYILVGARQETQYF.

This clonotype was seen many times. V is TRBV12-3 or TRBV12-4 and J is TRBJ2-2, with 9 bases matching TRBD2. V lost 4 bases, J lost 2 bases, and 5 bases stayed unmatched. The CDR3 runs 16 residues. The CDR3 bases are TGTGCCAGCAGTTCCTGGACTAGCGTAAACACCGGGGAGCTGTTTTTT. Its protein is CASSSWTSVNTGELFF.

This clonotype has a count of ten or more. The gene calls are TRBV29-1 and TRBJ2-1; TRBD2 agrees at 7 bases. CDR3 length equals 15 residues. The V gene's germline CDR1 is SQVTM and CDR2 ANQGSEA. Germline trimming cut 0 bases from V and 4 bases from J; bases unmatched to any gene: 6. For the CDR3, the DNA is TGCAGCGTTGAAGATCGTGGGGGGGATTACAATGAGCAGTTCTTC. Protein sequence: CSVEDRGGDYNEQFF.

This clonotype was seen at least ten times. This chain connects TRBV12-3 or TRBV12-4 to TRBJ1-2; D call uncertain. V was shortened by 5 bases and J by 7 bases, with 20 bases between the two germline ends. The CDR3 extends over 15 amino acids. The CDR3, as DNA: TGTGCCAGCAGTCCCCAGCGATTGGCCCCTGGTGGCTACACCTTC. This codes for CASSPQRLAPGGYTF.